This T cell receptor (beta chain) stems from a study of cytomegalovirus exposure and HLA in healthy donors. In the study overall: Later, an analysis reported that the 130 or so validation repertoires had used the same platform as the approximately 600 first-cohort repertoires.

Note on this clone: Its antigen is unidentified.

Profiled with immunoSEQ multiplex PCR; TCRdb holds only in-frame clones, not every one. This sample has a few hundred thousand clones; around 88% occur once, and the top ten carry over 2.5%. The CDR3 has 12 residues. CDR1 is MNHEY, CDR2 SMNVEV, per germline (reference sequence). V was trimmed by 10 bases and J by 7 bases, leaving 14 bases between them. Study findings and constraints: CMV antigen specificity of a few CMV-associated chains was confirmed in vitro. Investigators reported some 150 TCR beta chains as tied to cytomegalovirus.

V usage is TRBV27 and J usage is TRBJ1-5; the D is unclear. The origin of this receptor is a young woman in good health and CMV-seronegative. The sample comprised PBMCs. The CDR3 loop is CATRQGSQPQHF. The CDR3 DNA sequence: TGTGCCACCAGACAAGGGAGCCAGCCCCAGCATTTT.